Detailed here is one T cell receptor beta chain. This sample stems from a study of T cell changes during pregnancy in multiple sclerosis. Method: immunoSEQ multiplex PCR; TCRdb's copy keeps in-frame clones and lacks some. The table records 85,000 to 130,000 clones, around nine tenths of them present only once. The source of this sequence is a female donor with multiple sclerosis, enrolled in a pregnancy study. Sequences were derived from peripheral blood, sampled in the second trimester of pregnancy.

The CDR3: CASRVKANEQFF. The CDR3 DNA reads as TGTGCCAGCAGAGTCAAAGCCAATGAGCAGTTCTTC. The V call is TRBV28, the J call TRBJ2-1; D is uncertain. Germline assignment: CDR1 MDHEN and CDR2 SYDVKM. Trimming took off 6 bases at V and 6 bases at J, with 9 bases between the two ends. The CDR3 is 12 amino acids.